Listed here are 13 T cell receptor beta chains from one sample, sequenced in a study of cytomegalovirus exposure and HLA in healthy donors. Only in-frame clones appear in the TCRdb table, and some are missing; sequencing was by immunoSEQ multiplex PCR. This table has over 200,000 clones, approximately 86% appearing once. The sample was PBMCs. These receptors were collected from a woman aged 18-29 years in good health and CMV-seronegative.

This rearrangement joins TRBV7-2 to TRBJ2-7; D might be TRBD2 (6 bases). From germline, CDR1 is SGHTA and CDR2 FQGNSA. The CDR3 spans 15 residues. V lost 5 bases, J lost 4 bases, and 18 bases lay in between. In DNA, the CDR3 is TGTGCCAGCAGCCCACCGGGACTCGAGGTATACGAGCAGTACTTC. This translates into CASSPPGLEVYEQYF.

As concerns this clone: This sample also contains other DNA sequences that code for the same CDR3. This sequence joins TRBV9 and TRBJ2-1; TRBD2 might be the D (6 bases). This CDR3 comprises 15 residues. The V gene lost 0 bases and the J gene lost 1 base, with 8 bases spanning the gap. In germline, CDR1 is SGDLS, CDR2 YYNGEE. This CDR3 reads CASSVAGESYNEQFF. In nucleotides, the CDR3 is TGTGCCAGCAGCGTAGCGGGGGAGTCCTACAATGAGCAGTTCTTC.

The chain employs TRBV6-5 and TRBJ2-1, with 11 bases aligning to TRBD2. CDR3 size: 15 residues. V shed 7 bases and J 4 bases; nucleotides not matched to a gene: 6. Germline CDR1 is MNHEY and CDR2 is SVGAGI. The CDR3 DNA sequence: TGTGCCAGCAACCCGACTAGCGGGACGTACAATGAGCAGTTCTTC. It encodes CASNPTSGTYNEQFF.

CDR3: CASSGGQVGPGELFF. The CDR3, as DNA: TGTGCCAGCAGTGGAGGACAGGTGGGCCCCGGGGAGCTGTTTTTT. The chain combines TRBV28 with TRBJ2-2; TRBD1 matches 7 bases. Per germline, CDR1 MDHEN and CDR2 SYDVKM. There are 15 residues in the CDR3. Germline trimming cut 5 bases from V and 6 bases from J; bases unmatched to any gene: 9.

The rearrangement uses TRBV4-1 and TRBJ2-2; the D is unclear. V shed 0 bases and J shed 0 bases, with 11 bases lying between them. The CDR3 spans 17 residues. Germline V gene lookup returns CDR1 MGHRA and CDR2 YSYEKL. The CDR3 DNA reads TGCGCCAGCAGCCAAGATCCTGAGCTTACGAACACCGGGGAGCTGTTTTTT. It specifies CASSQDPELTNTGELFF.

DNA for the CDR3: TGTGCCAGTAGTCCCGGACAGGGGCGTATTAACTATGGCTACACCTTC. This translates into CASSPGQGRINYGYTF. The V gene is TRBV19, the J gene TRBJ1-2; 9 bases are shared with TRBD1. Germline assignment: CDR1 LNHDA and CDR2 SQIVND (reference sequence). The CDR3 consists of 16 residues. The V and J ends lost 5 bases and 1 base, in that order; junction bases with no gene match: 8.

This clone was seen only a few times. Other DNA sequences of this sample code for an identical CDR3. The V and J genes are TRBV7-9 and TRBJ1-2; 8 bases line up with TRBD1. After removal of 0 bases from V and 5 bases from J, the junction contained 2 bases not matched to a gene. Germline CDR1 and CDR2: SEHNR and FQNEAQ (reference sequence). This CDR3 contains 14 residues. For the CDR3, the DNA is TGTGCCAGCAGCTTAGCGGGGACAGGTTATGGCTACACCTTC. Its protein product is CASSLAGTGYGYTF. Complete variable domain (other parts from reference TRBV7-9 and TRBJ1-2): DTGVSQNPRHKITKRGQNVTFRCDPISEHNRLYWYRQTLGQGPEFLTYFQNEAQLEKSRLLSDRFSAERPKGSFSTLEIQRTEQGDSAMYLCASSLAGTGYGYTFGSGTRLTVV.

This chain joins TRBV4-3 and TRBJ2-1; 8 bases are shared with TRBD2. With V trimmed by 0 bases and J by 4 bases, 5 bases remained unmatched. The CDR3 is 16 amino acids. Germline CDR1 LGHNA, CDR2 YSLEER. In DNA, the CDR3 is TGCGCCAGCAGCCAAGATCGGGCTAGCGGGTACAATGAGCAGTTCTTC. It encodes CASSQDRASGYNEQFF.

This clone came up a few times. The V gene is TRBV25-1, the J gene TRBJ1-2; D ambiguous. From germline, CDR1 is MGHDK and CDR2 SYGVNS. Trimming stripped 3 bases from V and 2 bases from J, with 4 bases between. This CDR3 is 12 amino acids long. CDR3 loop: CASSDRNYGYTF. DNA for the CDR3: TGTGCCAGCAGTGACAGAAACTATGGCTACACCTTC.

This clone has just a few counts. The CDR3 spells CASSPQGAGEKLFF. CDR3 nucleotides: TGTGCCAGCAGTCCACAGGGGGCCGGGGAAAAACTGTTTTTT. This sequence joins TRBV6-6 and TRBJ1-4; 9 positions agree with TRBD1. The length of the CDR3 is 14 residues. J was trimmed by 8 bases and V by 5 bases; bases with no gene match: 6. Germline V gives CDR1 MNHNY, CDR2 SVGAGI (reference sequence).

The chain employs TRBV10-3 and TRBJ2-2; 9 bases line up with TRBD2. The CDR3 length is 16 residues. Germline CDR1 and CDR2: ENHRY and SYGVKD. After removal of 3 bases from V and 4 bases from J, the junction contained 6 bases not matched to a gene. The DNA for the CDR3 is TGTGCCATCAGTGATTCTAGCGGGATTTTCACCGGGGAGCTGTTTTTT. Protein product: CAISDSSGIFTGELFF.

The chain carries TRBV5-8 and TRBJ1-2, with 9 bases matching TRBD1. The CDR3 is 14 residues long. V gave up 3 bases and J gave up 8 bases; unmatched junction bases: 8. CDR1 and CDR2 from the germline V gene are SGHTS and YDEGEE. The CDR3 loop is CASSSGQGYGGYTF. The CDR3 nucleotides read TGTGCCAGCAGCTCTGGACAGGGGTATGGGGGCTACACCTTC.

This clone has only a few counts. The rearrangement joins TRBV27 to TRBJ2-6, with unresolved D. The germline gives CDR1 MNHEY, CDR2 SMNVEV (reference sequence). V dropped 3 bases and J dropped 1 base, with 4 bases sitting between them. The CDR3 covers 14 residues. The chain's CDR3 is CASSFTSGANVLTF. In nucleotides, the CDR3 is TGTGCCAGCAGTTTTACATCTGGGGCCAACGTCCTGACTTTC.